This T cell receptor (beta chain) was found in a study of cytomegalovirus exposure and HLA in healthy donors. The junction had 16 bases not matched to a gene; V was cut back by 6 bases and J by 4 bases. Germline values: CDR1 LNHDA, CDR2 SQIVND (reference sequence). The CDR3 totals 17 residues. The PCR was carried out with 60 Vbeta primers and 13 Jbeta primers. Only in-frame clones appear in the TCRdb table, and some are missing; sequencing was by immunoSEQ multiplex PCR. The repertoire holds about 280,000 clones, with about 87% as singletons. The rearrangement links TRBV19 to TRBJ1-1; 8 bases are shared with TRBD1. Sequenced input: PBMCs. This clonotype originated in a woman aged 18-30 years in good health and CMV-seronegative. CDR3: CASRNMDRALGSTEAFF. The CDR3 nucleotides read TGTGCCAGTAGGAATATGGACAGGGCCCTTGGTAGCACTGAAGCTTTCTTT.